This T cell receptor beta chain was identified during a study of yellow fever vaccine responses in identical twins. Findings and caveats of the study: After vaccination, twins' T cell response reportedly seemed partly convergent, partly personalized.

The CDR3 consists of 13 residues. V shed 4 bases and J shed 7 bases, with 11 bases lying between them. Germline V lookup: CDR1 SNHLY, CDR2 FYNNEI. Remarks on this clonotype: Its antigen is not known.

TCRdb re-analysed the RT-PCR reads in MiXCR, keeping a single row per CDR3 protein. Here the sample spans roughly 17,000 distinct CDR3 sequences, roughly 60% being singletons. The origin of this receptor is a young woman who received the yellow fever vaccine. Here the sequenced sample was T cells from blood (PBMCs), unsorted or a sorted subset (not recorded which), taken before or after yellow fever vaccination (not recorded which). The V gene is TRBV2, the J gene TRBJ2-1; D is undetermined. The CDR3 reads CASSAYKGNEQFF. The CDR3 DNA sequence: TGTGCCAGCAGTGCCTACAAGGGAAATGAGCAGTTCTTC.